A single sample is the source of the 19 T cell receptor beta chains below, sequenced in a study of post-analysis software for immune sequencing data. Prepared TCR beta cDNA libraries contained unique molecular identifiers. One entry per CDR3 protein results from TCRdb running MiXCR on the PCR reads. The sample gives 250,000 to 300,000 distinct CDR3 sequences, just over 35% of which show up once; 4% to 6% is in the top ten. Their cognate antigens are unknown. Study-wide findings and caveats: Patients carried a few TRBV segments more frequently than controls did, and TRBV5-6, TRBV5-1 and TRBV20-1 were among them.

Sequenced sample: blood. These receptor sequences come from a girl between 5 and 17 years old with multiple sclerosis.

Only a few counts were recorded for this clonotype. This may be a read error, as it is one base from a much larger clone. The chain combines TRBV7-2 with TRBJ2-1; TRBD1 aligns across 7 bases. Matching the DNA end better, TRBJ2-7 makes the J call doubtful. Germline CDR1 SGHTA, CDR2 FQGNSA. The CDR3 is 16 residues long. The CDR3 protein is CASSPWTGLSYNEQYF. The CDR3 DNA is TGTGCCAGCAGCCCGTGGACAGGCCTCTCCTACAATGAGCAGTACTTC.

This clonotype has a count of ten or more. The chain is built from TRBV29-1 and TRBJ1-1; possible D gene TRBD1, 5 bases. The CDR3 consists of 12 residues. The germline CDR1 and CDR2 sequences are SQVTM and ANQGSEA. Trimming cost V 6 bases and J 3 bases, with 11 bases left between them. CDR3 nucleotide sequence: TGCAGCGTCCAGGGTGTGGACACTGAAGCTTTCTTT. The encoded protein is CSVQGVDTEAFF.

Only a few counts were recorded for this clonotype. CDR3 loop: CASSFGRGRTEAFF. DNA for the CDR3: TGTGCCAGCAGTTTTGGACGGGGCCGAACAGAAGCTTTCTTT. The genes are TRBV28 and TRBJ1-1; a weak D match, TRBD1 (5 bases). CDR3 size: 14 residues. CDR1 and CDR2 (germline): MDHEN, SYDVKM. V was pared by 3 bases and J by 8 bases, with 16 bases between.

Comment on this clonotype: With a much larger clone just one base away, this may be a read error. The chain carries TRBV3-1 and TRBJ2-1, with 10 positions matching TRBD1. Germline V gives CDR1 LGHDT, CDR2 YNNKEL (reference sequence). The V and J ends lost 4 bases and 6 bases, in that order; junction bases with no gene match: 9. CDR3 length equals 16 residues. CDR3: CASSLRGTGEVNEQFF. The CDR3 DNA is TGTGCCAGCAGCCTCCGCGGGACAGGGGAAGTCAATGAGCAGTTCTTC.

This clonotype has a count of ten or more. The V and J genes are TRBV19 and TRBJ2-6; D perhaps matches TRBD1 (6 bases). Per the germline V gene, CDR1 is LNHDA and CDR2 is SQIVND (reference sequence). This CDR3 region has 15 residues. Trimming pared 6 bases from V and 0 bases from J, leaving 9 bases between. The CDR3 DNA follows: TGTGCCAGTAGGGACAGTATCTCTGGGGCCAACGTCCTGACTTTC. Translating it yields CASRDSISGANVLTF.

This clonotype has ten or more counts. CDR3 region: CASRRLAGGGWGTDTQYF. CDR3 DNA: TGTGCCAGCAGGCGACTTGCGGGAGGTGGGTGGGGCACAGATACGCAGTATTTT. J is TRBJ2-3 and V is TRBV6-1; 8 bases fit TRBD2. This CDR3 is 18 amino acids long. Germline V gene lookup returns CDR1 MNHNS and CDR2 SASEGT. V lost 6 bases and J lost 1; bases outside the gene matches: 15.

This clonotype was seen at least ten times. V usage is TRBV5-5 and J usage is TRBJ2-3, with 12 bases matching TRBD2. The CDR3 spans 16 residues. Per the germline V gene, CDR1 is SGHKS and CDR2 is YYEKEE (reference sequence). With 2 bases clipped from V and 7 bases from J, the junction kept 8 bases outside the gene matches. The CDR3 region is CASSFDPSGGEHTQYF. The DNA for the CDR3 is TGTGCCAGCAGCTTCGATCCTAGCGGGGGGGAGCATACGCAGTATTTT.

A word on this clonotype: The junction does not match germline at one end; this may be a read error. This chain links TRBV11-2 with TRBJ1-1; D remains ambiguous. This CDR3 has 16 amino acids. Germline V lookup: CDR1 SGHAT, CDR2 FQNNGV. The CDR3: CAGSLHLGQGNTEAFF. The CDR3 DNA sequence: TGTGCCGGCAGCTTACACCTCGGGCAAGGGAACACTGAAGCTTTCTTT.

V usage is TRBV6-2 or TRBV6-3 and J usage is TRBJ2-7, with no clear D. V dropped 0 bases and J dropped 3 bases, with 12 bases sitting between them. Looked up from germline, CDR1 is MNHEY and CDR2 is SVGEGT. This CDR3 has 15 amino acids. The CDR3 DNA is TGTGCCAGCAGTTACTCGTATGACGAAGTCTACGAGCAGTACTTC. Translating gives CASSYSYDEVYEQYF.

V usage is TRBV7-2 and J usage is TRBJ2-7, with D maybe TRBD1 (5 bases). Germline CDR1 and CDR2: SGHTA and FQGNSA. The length of the CDR3 is 14 residues. Between the trimmed V and J ends, which lost 2 bases and 1 base, there was a span of 9 bases. The CDR3 loop is CASSLMTVSYEQYF. The DNA of the CDR3 is TGTGCCAGCAGCTTAATGACAGTATCCTACGAGCAGTACTTC.

This clonotype was counted at least ten times. The rearrangement joins TRBV5-5 to TRBJ1-4; 7 bases are a match to TRBD1. Germline V gives CDR1 SGHKS, CDR2 YYEKEE (reference sequence). The V gene end was trimmed by 4 bases and the J gene end by 10 bases; junction bases not matched to a gene: 19. The CDR3 has 17 residues. CDR3 region: CASSAVGTAGKASKLFF. CDR3 bases: TGTGCCAGCAGCGCCGTCGGGACAGCGGGAAAAGCGTCAAAACTGTTTTTT.

A note on this clonotype: A much larger clone lies one base from this, so it may be a read error. The J gene is TRBJ2-3, the V gene TRBV5-1; no clear D. V gave up 0 bases and J gave up 5 bases, with 10 bases separating them. The CDR3 spans 14 residues. CDR1 is SGHRS, CDR2 YFSETQ, per germline. CDR3 sequence reads: CASSLGQIEDTQYF. CDR3 coding DNA: TGCGCCAGCAGCTTGGGGCAGATTGAAGATACGCAGTATTTT.

This clonotype appeared a few times. The genes are TRBV9 and TRBJ2-1; 8 nucleotides line up with TRBD2. The germline gives CDR1 SGDLS, CDR2 YYNGEE. The J segment lost 6 bases and the V segment lost 3 bases, leaving 5 bases of the junction unmatched. CDR3 size: 14 residues. The CDR3 DNA reads as TGTGCCAGCAGCGCGGGAGGGAGGGTCAATGAGCAGTTCTTC. Its translation: CASSAGGRVNEQFF.

This clonotype was counted ten times or more. The chain carries TRBV7-9 and TRBJ1-1; the match to TRBD1 covers 7 bases. This CDR3 has 15 residues. Germline V gives CDR1 SEHNR, CDR2 FQNEAQ (reference sequence). The ends lost 5 bases at V and 0 bases at J; junction bases unmatched: 6. CDR3 region: CASSKGDRVNTEAFF. CDR3 bases: TGTGCCAGCAGCAAAGGCGACAGGGTGAACACTGAAGCTTTCTTT. The full variable domain, in which reference TRBV7-9 and TRBJ1-1 provide the parts outside the CDR3, is DTGVSQNPRHKITKRGQNVTFRCDPISEHNRLYWYRQTLGQGPEFLTYFQNEAQLEKSRLLSDRFSAERPKGSFSTLEIQRTEQGDSAMYLCASSKGDRVNTEAFFGQGTRLTVV.

This clonotype was recorded many times. The rearrangement links TRBV9 to TRBJ2-1; D not resolved. The CDR3 is 15 residues long. The germline V gene has CDR1 SGDLS and CDR2 YYNGEE. V was clipped by 7 bases and J by 2 bases, with 16 bases between them. The CDR3 region is CASGDAGNPYNEQFF. The CDR3 DNA follows: TGTGCCAGCGGCGACGCAGGTAACCCCTACAATGAGCAGTTCTTC. Variable domain in full (rest from reference TRBV9 and TRBJ2-1): DSGVTQTPKHLITATGQRVTLRCSPRSGDLSVYWYQQSLDQGLQFLIQYYNGEERAKGNILERFSAQQFPDLHSELNLSSLELGDSALYFCASGDAGNPYNEQFFGPGTRLTVL.

In its sample, this clonotype was seen many times. V is TRBV29-1 and J is TRBJ1-1; D ambiguous. Trimming stripped 6 bases from V and 11 bases from J, with 22 bases between. The CDR3 is 13 amino acids. The germline V gene encodes CDR1 SQVTM and CDR2 ANQGSEA. The CDR3 DNA follows: TGCAGCGTCCTAGTACCCCAGACACCTCCGGCTTTCTTT. It codes for CSVLVPQTPPAFF.

This clonotype was counted many times. V is TRBV10-3 and J is TRBJ2-5; a weak D match, TRBD2 (6 bases). V was shortened by 3 bases and J by 5 bases, with 19 bases between the two germline ends. Germline V gene data show CDR1 as ENHRY and CDR2 as SYGVKD. The CDR3 runs 16 residues. The CDR3 sequence: CAISEEEGGMRETQYF. The CDR3 DNA follows: TGTGCCATCAGTGAAGAAGAGGGAGGAATGCGCGAGACCCAGTACTTC.

Worth noting for this clonotype: An end of the junction does not agree with germline; a read error may underlie this. The rearrangement uses TRBV6-5 and TRBJ2-3; 8 bases match TRBD2. Germline V gene lookup returns CDR1 MNHEY and CDR2 SVGAGI. The CDR3 is 15 amino acids. The CDR3 is CAGSLLAAHTDTQYF. As DNA, the CDR3 is TGTGCCGGCAGTTTACTAGCGGCCCACACAGATACGCAGTATTTT.

V and J are TRBV28 and TRBJ1-1; no clear D gene. Trimming took off 8 bases at V and 0 bases at J, with 13 bases between the two ends. CDR1 is MDHEN and CDR2 is SYDVKM in the germline V gene. The CDR3 totals 14 residues. Here the CDR3 reads CASLINVMNTEAFF. CDR3 bases: TGTGCCAGCCTCATTAACGTGATGAACACTGAAGCTTTCTTT.